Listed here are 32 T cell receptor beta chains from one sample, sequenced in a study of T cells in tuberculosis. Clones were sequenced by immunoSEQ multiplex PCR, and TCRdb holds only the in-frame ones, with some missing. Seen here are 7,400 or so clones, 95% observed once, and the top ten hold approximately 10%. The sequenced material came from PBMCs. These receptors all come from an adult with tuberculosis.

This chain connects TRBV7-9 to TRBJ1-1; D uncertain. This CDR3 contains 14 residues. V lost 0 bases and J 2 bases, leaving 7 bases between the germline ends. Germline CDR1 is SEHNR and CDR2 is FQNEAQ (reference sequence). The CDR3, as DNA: TGTGCCAGCAGCTTAGCCAGAGGAAACACTGAAGCTTTCTTT. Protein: CASSLARGNTEAFF.

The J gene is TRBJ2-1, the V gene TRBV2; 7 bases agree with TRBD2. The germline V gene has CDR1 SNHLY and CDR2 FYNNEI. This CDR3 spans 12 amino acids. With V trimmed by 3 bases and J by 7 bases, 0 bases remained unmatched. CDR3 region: CASSEGGNEQFF. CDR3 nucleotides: TGTGCCAGCAGTGAGGGGGGGAATGAGCAGTTCTTC. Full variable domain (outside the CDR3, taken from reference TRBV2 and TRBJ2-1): EPEVTQTPSHQVTQMGQEVILRCVPISNHLYFYWYRQILGQKVEFLVSFYNNEISEKSEIFDDQFSVERPDGSNFTLKIRSTKLEDSAMYFCASSEGGNEQFFGPGTRLTVL.

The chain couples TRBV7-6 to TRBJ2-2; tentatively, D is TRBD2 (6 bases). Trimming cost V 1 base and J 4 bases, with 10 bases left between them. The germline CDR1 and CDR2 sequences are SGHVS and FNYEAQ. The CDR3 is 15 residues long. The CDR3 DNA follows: TGTGCCAGCAGCTTAGTTGGGGGGAGCACCGGGGAGCTGTTTTTT. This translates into CASSLVGGSTGELFF. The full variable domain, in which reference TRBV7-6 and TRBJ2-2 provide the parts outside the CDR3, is GAGVSQSPRYKVTKRGQDVALRCDPISGHVSLYWYRQALGQGPEFLTYFNYEAQQDKSGLPNDRFSAERPEGSISTLTIQRTEQRDSAMYRCASSLVGGSTGELFFGEGSRLTVL.

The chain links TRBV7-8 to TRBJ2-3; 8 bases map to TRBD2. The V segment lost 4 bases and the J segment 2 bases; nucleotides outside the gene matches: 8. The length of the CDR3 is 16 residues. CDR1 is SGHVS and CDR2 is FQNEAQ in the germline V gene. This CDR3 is CASSSIAGLITDTQYF. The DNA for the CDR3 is TGTGCCAGCAGCTCCATAGCGGGACTAATCACAGATACGCAGTATTTT. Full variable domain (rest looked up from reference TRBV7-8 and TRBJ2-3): GAGVSQSPRYKVAKRGQDVALRCDPISGHVSLFWYQQALGQGPEFLTYFQNEAQLDKSGLPSDRFFAERPEGSVSTLKIQRTQQEDSAVYLCASSSIAGLITDTQYFGPGTRLTVL.

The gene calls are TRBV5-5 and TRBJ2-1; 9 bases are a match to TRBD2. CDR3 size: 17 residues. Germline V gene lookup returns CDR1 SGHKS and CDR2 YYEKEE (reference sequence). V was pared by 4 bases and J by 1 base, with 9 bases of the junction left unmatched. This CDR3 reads CASSPNPSGTSYNEQFF. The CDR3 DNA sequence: TGTGCCAGCAGCCCTAACCCTAGCGGGACGTCCTACAATGAGCAGTTCTTC.

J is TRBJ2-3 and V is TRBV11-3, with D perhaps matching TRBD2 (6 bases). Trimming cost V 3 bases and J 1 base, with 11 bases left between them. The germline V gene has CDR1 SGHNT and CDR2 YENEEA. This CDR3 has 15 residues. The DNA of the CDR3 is TGTGCCAGCAGCTTTGGGGCGGGGCGCACAGATACGCAGTATTTT. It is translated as CASSFGAGRTDTQYF.

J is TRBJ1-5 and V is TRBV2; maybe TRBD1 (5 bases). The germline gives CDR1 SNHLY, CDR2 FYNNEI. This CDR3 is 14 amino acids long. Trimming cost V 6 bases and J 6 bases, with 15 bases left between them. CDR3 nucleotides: TGTGCCAGCAGGGGGGGTTTGGATATTCAGCCCCAGCATTTT. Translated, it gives CASRGGLDIQPQHF.

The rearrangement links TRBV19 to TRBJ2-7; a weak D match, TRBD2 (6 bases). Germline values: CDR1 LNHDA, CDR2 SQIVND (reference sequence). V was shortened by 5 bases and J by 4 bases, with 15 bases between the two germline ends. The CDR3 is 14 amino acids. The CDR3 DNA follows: TGTGCCAGTAGTCCCCGGGCGGGGAGGTACGAGCAGTACTTC. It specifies CASSPRAGRYEQYF.

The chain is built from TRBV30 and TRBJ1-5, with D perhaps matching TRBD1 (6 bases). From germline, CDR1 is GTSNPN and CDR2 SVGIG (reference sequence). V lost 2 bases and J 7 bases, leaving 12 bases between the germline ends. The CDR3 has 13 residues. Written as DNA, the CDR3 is TGTGCCTGGAGTCGAGGGGGGGAACAGCCCCAGCATTTT. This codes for CAWSRGGEQPQHF.

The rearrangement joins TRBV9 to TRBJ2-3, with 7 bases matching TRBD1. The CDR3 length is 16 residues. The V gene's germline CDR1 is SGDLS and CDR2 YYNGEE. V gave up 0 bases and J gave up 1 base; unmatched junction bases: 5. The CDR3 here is CASSVDGGQGTDTQYF. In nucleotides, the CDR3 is TGTGCCAGCAGCGTAGATGGCGGACAGGGCACAGATACGCAGTATTTT.

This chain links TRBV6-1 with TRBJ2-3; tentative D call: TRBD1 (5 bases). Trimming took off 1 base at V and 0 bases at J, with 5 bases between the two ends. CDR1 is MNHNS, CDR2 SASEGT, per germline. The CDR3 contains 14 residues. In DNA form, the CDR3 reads TGTGCCAGCAGTGAAGACAGGAGCACAGATACGCAGTATTTT. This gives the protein CASSEDRSTDTQYF.

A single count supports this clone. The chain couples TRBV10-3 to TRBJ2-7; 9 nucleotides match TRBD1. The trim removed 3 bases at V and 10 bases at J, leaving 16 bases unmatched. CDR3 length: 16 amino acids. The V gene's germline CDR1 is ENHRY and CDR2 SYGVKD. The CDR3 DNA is TGTGCCATCAGTGACAGTACCCGGGACAGGGAGGAGGGACAGTACTTC. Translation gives CAISDSTRDREEGQYF.

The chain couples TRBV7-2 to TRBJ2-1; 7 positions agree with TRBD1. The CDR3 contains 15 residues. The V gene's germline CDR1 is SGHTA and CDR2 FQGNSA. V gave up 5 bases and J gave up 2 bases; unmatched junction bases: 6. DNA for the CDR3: TGTGCCAGCAGCCCCGGGACAGTGGCCTACAATGAGCAGTTCTTC. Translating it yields CASSPGTVAYNEQFF.

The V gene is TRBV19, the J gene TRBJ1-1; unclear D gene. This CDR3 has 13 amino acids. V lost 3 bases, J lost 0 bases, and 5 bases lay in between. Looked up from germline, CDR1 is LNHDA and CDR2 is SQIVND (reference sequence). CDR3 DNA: TGTGCCAGTAGTATGACTATGAACACTGAAGCTTTCTTT. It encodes CASSMTMNTEAFF. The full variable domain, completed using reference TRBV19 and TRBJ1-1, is DGGITQSPKYLFRKEGQNVTLSCEQNLNHDAMYWYRQDPGQGLRLIYYSQIVNDFQKGDIAEGYSVSREKKESFPLTVTSAQKNPTAFYLCASSMTMNTEAFFGQGTRLTVV.

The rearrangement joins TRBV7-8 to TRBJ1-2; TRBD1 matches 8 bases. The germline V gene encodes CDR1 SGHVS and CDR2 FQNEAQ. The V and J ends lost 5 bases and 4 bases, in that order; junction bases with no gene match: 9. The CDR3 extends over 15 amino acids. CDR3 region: CASSPGTGPAYGYTF. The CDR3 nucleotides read TGTGCCAGCAGCCCTGGGACAGGACCAGCCTATGGCTACACCTTC.

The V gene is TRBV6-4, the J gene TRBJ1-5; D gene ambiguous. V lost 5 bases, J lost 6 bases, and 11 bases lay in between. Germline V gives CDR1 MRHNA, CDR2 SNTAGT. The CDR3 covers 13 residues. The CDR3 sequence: CASSLFRGQPQHF. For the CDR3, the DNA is TGTGCCAGCAGTCTGTTTCGGGGTCAGCCCCAGCATTTT.

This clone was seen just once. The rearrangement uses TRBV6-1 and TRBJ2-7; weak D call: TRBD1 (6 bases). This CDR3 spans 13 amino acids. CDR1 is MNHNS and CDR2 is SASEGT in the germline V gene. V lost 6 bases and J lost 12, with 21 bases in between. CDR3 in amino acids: CASSAGTLGVGYF. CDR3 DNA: TGTGCCAGCAGCGCCGGGACACTGGGGGTCGGGTACTTC.

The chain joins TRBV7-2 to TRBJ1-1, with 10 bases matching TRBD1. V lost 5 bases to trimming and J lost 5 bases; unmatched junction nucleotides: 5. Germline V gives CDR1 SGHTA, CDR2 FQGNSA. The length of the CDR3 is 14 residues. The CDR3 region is CASSRRDRGTEAFF. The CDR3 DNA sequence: TGTGCCAGCAGCCGAAGGGACAGGGGAACTGAAGCTTTCTTT.

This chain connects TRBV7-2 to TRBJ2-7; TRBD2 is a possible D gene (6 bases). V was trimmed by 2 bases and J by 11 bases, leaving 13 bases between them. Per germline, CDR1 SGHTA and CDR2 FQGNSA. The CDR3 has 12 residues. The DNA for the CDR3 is TGTGCCAGCAGCTTATCCCGGCTAGCGAAGTACTTC. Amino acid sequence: CASSLSRLAKYF.

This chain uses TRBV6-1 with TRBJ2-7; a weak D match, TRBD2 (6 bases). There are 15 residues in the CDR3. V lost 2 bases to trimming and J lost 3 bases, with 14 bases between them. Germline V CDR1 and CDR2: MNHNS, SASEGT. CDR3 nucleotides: TGTGCCAGCAGTGAACAAGGGGCGGACTACTACGAGCAGTACTTC. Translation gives CASSEQGADYYEQYF.

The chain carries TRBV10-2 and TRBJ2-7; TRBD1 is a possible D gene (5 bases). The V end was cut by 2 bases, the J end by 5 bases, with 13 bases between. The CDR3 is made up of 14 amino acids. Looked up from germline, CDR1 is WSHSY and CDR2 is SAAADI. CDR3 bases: TGCGCCAGCAGTGAGCCCCAGGGTACCCACGAGCAGTACTTC. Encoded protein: CASSEPQGTHEQYF.

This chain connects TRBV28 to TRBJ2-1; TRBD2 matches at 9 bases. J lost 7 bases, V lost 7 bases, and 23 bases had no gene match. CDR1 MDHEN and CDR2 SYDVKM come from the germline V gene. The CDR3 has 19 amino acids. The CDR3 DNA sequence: TGTGCCAGCACCCTCGGAAGTAGGCTAGCGGGATGGGATATGAATGAGCAGTTCTTC. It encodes CASTLGSRLAGWDMNEQFF.

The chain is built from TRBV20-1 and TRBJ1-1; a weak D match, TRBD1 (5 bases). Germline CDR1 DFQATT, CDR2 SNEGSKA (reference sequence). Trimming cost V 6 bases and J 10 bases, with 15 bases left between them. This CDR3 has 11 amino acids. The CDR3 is CSASSGVGAFF. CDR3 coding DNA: TGCAGTGCCTCTTCGGGGGTTGGAGCTTTCTTT.

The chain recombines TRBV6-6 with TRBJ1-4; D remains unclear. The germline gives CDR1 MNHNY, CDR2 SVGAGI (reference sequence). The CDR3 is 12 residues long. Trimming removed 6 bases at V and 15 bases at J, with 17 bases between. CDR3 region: CASSSGGDFLFF. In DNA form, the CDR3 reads TGTGCCAGCAGCTCGGGTGGAGATTTTTTGTTTTTT.

The CDR3 reads CASGTGTGFSETQYF. CDR3 bases: TGTGCTAGTGGGACCGGGACAGGTTTTTCGGAGACCCAGTACTTC. The V and J genes are TRBV12-5 and TRBJ2-5; 8 bases match TRBD1. V was clipped by 6 bases and J by 5 bases; unmatched bases: 11. This CDR3 comprises 15 residues. In germline, CDR1 is LGHNT, CDR2 FRNRAP. The whole variable domain, remainder taken from reference TRBV12-5 and TRBJ2-5, is DARVTQTPRHKVTEMGQEVTMRCQPILGHNTVFWYRQTMMQGLELLAYFRNRAPLDDSGMPKDRFSAEMPDATLATLKIQPSEPRDSAVYFCASGTGTGFSETQYFGPGTRLLVL.

The CDR3 coding sequence is TGTGCCAGCAGCTTAGGGGCAGGATCTGGAAACACCATATATTTT. It translates to CASSLGAGSGNTIYF. The chain recombines TRBV7-7 with TRBJ1-3; D uncertain. Trimming took 1 base from V and 1 from J, leaving 8 bases between them. CDR3 length: 15 amino acids. Germline V gives CDR1 SSHAT, CDR2 FNYEAQ (reference sequence).

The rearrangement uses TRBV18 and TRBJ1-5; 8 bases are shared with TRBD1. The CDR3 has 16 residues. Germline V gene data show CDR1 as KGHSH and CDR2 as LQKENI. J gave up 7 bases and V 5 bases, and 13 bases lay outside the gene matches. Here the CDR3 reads CASSEGQGSTWQPQHF. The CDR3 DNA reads TGTGCCAGCTCAGAAGGACAGGGTAGTACGTGGCAGCCCCAGCATTTT.

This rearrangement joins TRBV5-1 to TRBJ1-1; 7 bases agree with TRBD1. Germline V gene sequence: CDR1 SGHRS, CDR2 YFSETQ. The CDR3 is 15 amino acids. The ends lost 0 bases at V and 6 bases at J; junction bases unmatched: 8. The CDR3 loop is CASSLADRAGPEAFF. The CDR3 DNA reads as TGCGCCAGCAGCTTGGCTGACAGGGCTGGGCCTGAAGCTTTCTTT.

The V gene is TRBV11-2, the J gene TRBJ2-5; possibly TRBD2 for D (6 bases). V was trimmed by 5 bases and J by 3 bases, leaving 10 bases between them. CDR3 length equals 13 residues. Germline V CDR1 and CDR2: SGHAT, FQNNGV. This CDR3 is CASSQGEEETQYF. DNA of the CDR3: TGTGCCAGCAGCCAAGGGGAGGAAGAGACCCAGTACTTC.

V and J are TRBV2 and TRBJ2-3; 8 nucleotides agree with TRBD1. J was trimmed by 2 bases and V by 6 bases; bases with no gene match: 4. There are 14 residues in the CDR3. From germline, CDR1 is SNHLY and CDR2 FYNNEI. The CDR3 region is CASRGQENTDTQYF. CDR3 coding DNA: TGTGCCAGCAGGGGACAGGAGAACACAGATACGCAGTATTTT.

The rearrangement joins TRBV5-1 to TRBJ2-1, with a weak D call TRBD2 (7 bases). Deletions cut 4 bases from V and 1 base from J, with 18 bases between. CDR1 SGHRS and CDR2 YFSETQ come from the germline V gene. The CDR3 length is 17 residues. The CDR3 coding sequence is TGCGCCAGCAGCCAAACCTTAGGGGGGGTGTCCTACAATGAGCAGTTCTTC. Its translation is CASSQTLGGVSYNEQFF. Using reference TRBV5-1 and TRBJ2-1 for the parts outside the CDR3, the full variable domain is KAGVTQTPRYLIKTRGQQVTLSCSPISGHRSVSWYQQTPGQGLQFLFEYFSETQRNKGNFPGRFSGRQFSNSRSEMNVSTLELGDSALYLCASSQTLGGVSYNEQFFGPGTRLTVL.

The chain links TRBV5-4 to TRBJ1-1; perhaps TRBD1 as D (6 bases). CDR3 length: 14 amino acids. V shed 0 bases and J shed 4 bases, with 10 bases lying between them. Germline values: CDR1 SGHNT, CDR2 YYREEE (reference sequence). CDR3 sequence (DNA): TGTGCCAGCAGCTTGGACAGGGTAGGCACTGAAGCTTTCTTT. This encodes CASSLDRVGTEAFF.